The rows below give T cell receptor beta chains drawn from one sample of a study of a mutant IDH1 vaccine in newly diagnosed glioma. Sequencing used immunoSEQ multiplex PCR; TCRdb keeps in-frame clones, though not all of them. The table has tens of thousands of clones, 65% to 90% seen once. The sample here was PBMCs, taken from a glioma patient treated with radiotherapy, temozolomide or both. The receptors were gathered from a man in his thirties or forties with glioma. Each CDR3 is given with its conserved first and last residue.

J	V	CDR3
TRBJ1-2	TRBV7-2	CASSLAGIYGYTF
TRBJ1-1	TRBV2	CASRYTGNTEAFF
TRBJ1-5	TRBV28	CASSFGHPSNQPQHF
TRBJ1-2	TRBV2	CASNGYSVDGYTF
TRBJ2-7	TRBV7-6	CASSSKTDPGLAGVKQYF
TRBJ2-7	TRBV4-1	CASSQDSLSEYEQYF
.	TRBV7-8	CASSLSARSSYEQYF
TRBJ2-1	TRBV28	CASSLYPPSSYNEQFF
TRBJ2-6	TRBV6-1	CASRTGGSGANVLTF
TRBJ1-5	TRBV28	CASSLEGGGSNQPQHF
TRBJ2-2	TRBV2	CASNPLAGGQTGELFF
TRBJ2-1	TRBV18	CASSPGLTYNEQFF
TRBJ1-4	TRBV18	CASSPPRTGREKLFF
TRBJ1-5	TRBV19	CASSMTGTYSNQPQHF
TRBJ1-5	TRBV7-9	CASSLGSSQPQHF
TRBJ1-2	TRBV5-6	CASSIGQGAVYYGYTF
TRBJ1-5	TRBV5-5	CASSFGQGSNQPQHF
TRBJ2-7	TRBV28	CASTHWTSLVVEQYF
TRBJ1-5	TRBV19	CASSMIRILDNQPQHF